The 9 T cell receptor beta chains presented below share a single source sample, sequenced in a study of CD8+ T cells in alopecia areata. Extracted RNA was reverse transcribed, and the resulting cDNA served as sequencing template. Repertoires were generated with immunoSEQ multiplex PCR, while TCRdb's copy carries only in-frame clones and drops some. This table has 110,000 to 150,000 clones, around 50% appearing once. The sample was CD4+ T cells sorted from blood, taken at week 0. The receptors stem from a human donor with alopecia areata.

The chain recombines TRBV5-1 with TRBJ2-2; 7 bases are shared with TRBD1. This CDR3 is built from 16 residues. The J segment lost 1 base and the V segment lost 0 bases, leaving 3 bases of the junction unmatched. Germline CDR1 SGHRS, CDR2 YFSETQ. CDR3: CASSLADRMNTGELFF. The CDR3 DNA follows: TGCGCCAGCAGCTTGGCGGACAGGATGAACACCGGGGAGCTGTTTTTT.

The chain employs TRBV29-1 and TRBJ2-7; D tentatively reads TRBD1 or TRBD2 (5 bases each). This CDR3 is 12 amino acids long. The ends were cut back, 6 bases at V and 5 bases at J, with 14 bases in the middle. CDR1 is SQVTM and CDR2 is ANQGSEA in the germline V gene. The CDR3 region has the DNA TGCAGCGTGACGGGGAAGGGGAACGAGCAGTACTTC. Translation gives CSVTGKGNEQYF.

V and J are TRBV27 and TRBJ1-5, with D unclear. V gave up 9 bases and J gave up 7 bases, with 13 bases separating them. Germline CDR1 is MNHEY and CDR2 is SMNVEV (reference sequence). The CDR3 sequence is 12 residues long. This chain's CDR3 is CASKRVGQPQHF. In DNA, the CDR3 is TGTGCCAGTAAAAGGGTCGGACAGCCCCAGCATTTT.

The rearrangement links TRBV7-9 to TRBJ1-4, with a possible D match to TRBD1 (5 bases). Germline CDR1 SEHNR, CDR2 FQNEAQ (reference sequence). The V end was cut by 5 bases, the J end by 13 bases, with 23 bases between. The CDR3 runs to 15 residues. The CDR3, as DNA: TGTGCCAGCAGCGCCCAGGACACCCCGACATACGCACTGTTTTTT. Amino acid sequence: CASSAQDTPTYALFF.

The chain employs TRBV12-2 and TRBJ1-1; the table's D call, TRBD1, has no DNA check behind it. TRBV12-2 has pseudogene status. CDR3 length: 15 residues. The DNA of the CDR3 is TGTGCAAGTTACAGGGTTAACTACATGAACACTGAAGCTTTCTTT. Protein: CASYRVNYMNTEAFF.

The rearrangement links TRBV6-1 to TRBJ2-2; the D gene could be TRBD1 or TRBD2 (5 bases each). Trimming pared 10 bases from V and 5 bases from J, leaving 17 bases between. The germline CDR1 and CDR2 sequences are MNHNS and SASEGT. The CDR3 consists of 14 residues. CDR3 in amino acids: CATTRGVMTGELFF. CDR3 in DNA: TGTGCCACTACTAGGGGTGTAATGACCGGGGAGCTGTTTTTT.

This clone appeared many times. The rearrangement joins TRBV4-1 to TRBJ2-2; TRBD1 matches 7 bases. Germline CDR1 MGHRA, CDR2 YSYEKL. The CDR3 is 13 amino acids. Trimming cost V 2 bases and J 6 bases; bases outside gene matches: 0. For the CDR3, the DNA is TGCGCCAGCAGCCAACAGGGGGCCGGGGAGCTGTTTTTT. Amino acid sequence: CASSQQGAGELFF.

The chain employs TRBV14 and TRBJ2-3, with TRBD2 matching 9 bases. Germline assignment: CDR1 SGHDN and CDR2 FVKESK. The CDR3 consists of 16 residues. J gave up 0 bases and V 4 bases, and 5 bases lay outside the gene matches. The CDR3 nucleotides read TGTGCCAGCAGCCCTAGCGGGGCACCTAGCACAGATACGCAGTATTTT. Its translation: CASSPSGAPSTDTQYF.

CDR3 residues: CASSLSTGQNTEAFF. CDR3 nucleotides: TGTGCCAGCAGTTTGTCCACAGGTCAGAACACTGAAGCTTTCTTT. The genes are TRBV27 and TRBJ1-1; a weak D match, TRBD1 (5 bases). Germline CDR1 and CDR2: MNHEY and SMNVEV (reference sequence). Trimming cost V 3 bases and J 1 base, with 12 bases left between them. The CDR3 has 15 amino acids.